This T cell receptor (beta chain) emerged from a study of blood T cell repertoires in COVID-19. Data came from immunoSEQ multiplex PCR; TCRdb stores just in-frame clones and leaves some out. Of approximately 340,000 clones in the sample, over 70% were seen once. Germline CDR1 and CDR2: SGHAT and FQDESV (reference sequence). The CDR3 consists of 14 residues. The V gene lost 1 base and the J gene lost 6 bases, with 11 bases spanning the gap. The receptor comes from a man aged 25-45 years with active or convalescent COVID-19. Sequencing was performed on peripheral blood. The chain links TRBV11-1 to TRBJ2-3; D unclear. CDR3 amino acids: CASSLEEARDTQYF. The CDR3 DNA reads TGTGCCAGCAGCTTAGAAGAGGCGCGGGATACGCAGTATTTT.